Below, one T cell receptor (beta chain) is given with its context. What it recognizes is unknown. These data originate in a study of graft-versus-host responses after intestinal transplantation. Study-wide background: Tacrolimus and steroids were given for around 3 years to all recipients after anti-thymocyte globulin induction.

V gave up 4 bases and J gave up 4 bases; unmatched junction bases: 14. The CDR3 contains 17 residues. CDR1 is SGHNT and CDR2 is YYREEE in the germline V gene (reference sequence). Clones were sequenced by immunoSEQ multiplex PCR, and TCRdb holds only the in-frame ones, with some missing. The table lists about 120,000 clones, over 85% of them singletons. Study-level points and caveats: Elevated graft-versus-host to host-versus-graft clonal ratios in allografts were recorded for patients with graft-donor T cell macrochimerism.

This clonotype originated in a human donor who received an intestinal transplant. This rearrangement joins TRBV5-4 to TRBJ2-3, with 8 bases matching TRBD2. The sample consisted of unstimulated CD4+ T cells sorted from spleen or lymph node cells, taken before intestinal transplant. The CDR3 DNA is TGTGCCAGCAGCCCCCTCTCTTGGGCGGGAGGTCCAGATACGCAGTATTTT. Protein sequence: CASSPLSWAGGPDTQYF.